The 22 T cell receptor beta chains below come from one sample, sequenced in a study of blood T cell repertoires in COVID-19. TCRdb keeps only in-frame clones here, not all; method: immunoSEQ multiplex PCR. The data show around 120,000 clones, 85% to 90% seen once. The specimen sequenced was peripheral blood. The receptors come from a woman aged 70-85 years with acute or convalescent COVID-19.

The V call is TRBV24-1, the J call TRBJ2-5; perhaps TRBD2 as D (7 bases). Trimming removed 3 bases at V and 5 bases at J, with 15 bases between. This CDR3 contains 15 residues. Germline V lookup: CDR1 KGHDR, CDR2 SFDVKD. This CDR3 is CATSDGSGGRETQYF. The CDR3 DNA reads TGTGCCACCAGTGATGGGTCGGGGGGCAGGGAGACCCAGTACTTC.

This chain joins TRBV12-3 or TRBV12-4 and TRBJ1-1, with D unresolved. The germline V and J ends were trimmed by 6 bases and 2 bases, with 10 bases remaining between them. The CDR3 is 13 amino acids. The DNA for the CDR3 is TGTGCCAGCAGCAACAGTTATAACACTGAAGCTTTCTTT. This codes for CASSNSYNTEAFF.

This clone occurred a few times. The CDR3 DNA reads as TGTGCCAGCAGCAATAGGGCTAGCGGACTCCCCTACGAGCAGTACTTC. It codes for CASSNRASGLPYEQYF. The chain is built from TRBV5-4 and TRBJ2-7, with 7 nucleotides matching TRBD2. Germline-derived CDR1 and CDR2 are SGHNT and YYREEE (reference sequence). The ends lost 4 bases at V and 2 bases at J; junction bases unmatched: 12. The CDR3 is made up of 16 amino acids.

V usage is TRBV2 and J usage is TRBJ1-5; 7 nucleotides agree with TRBD1. The germline V gene encodes CDR1 SNHLY and CDR2 FYNNEI. V dropped 6 bases and J dropped 4; count of bases not matched to a gene: 6. CDR3 length: 14 residues. The CDR3 DNA reads TGTGCCAGCAGCTGGACAGGAGGGAATCAGCCCCAGCATTTT. Its protein is CASSWTGGNQPQHF. Full variable domain (outside the CDR3, taken from reference TRBV2 and TRBJ1-5): EPEVTQTPSHQVTQMGQEVILRCVPISNHLYFYWYRQILGQKVEFLVSFYNNEISEKSEIFDDQFSVERPDGSNFTLKIRSTKLEDSAMYFCASSWTGGNQPQHFGDGTRLSIL.

V usage is TRBV7-3 and J usage is TRBJ2-7, with D unclear. The germline CDR1 and CDR2 sequences are SGHTA and FQGTGA. Trimming removed 4 bases at V and 6 bases at J, with 10 bases between. This CDR3 comprises 12 residues. DNA of the CDR3: TGTGCCAGCAGCTCCCCACCCGGCGAGCAGTACTTC. Its translation: CASSSPPGEQYF.

The rearrangement joins TRBV20-1 to TRBJ2-1; a possible D gene is TRBD2 (6 bases). This CDR3 spans 14 amino acids. The V gene's germline CDR1 is DFQATT and CDR2 SNEGSKA (reference sequence). Trimming took off 3 bases at V and 1 base at J, with 10 bases between the two ends. CDR3 protein: CSASRAGSYNEQFF. The CDR3 DNA reads TGCAGTGCTAGTAGGGCGGGGTCCTACAATGAGCAGTTCTTC.

The chain is built from TRBV7-3 and TRBJ2-5, with 8 positions matching TRBD2. The V gene end was trimmed by 1 base and the J gene end by 4 bases; junction bases not matched to a gene: 8. CDR1 is SGHTA and CDR2 is FQGTGA in the germline V gene. This CDR3 is 16 amino acids long. The CDR3 bases are TGTGCCAGCAGCTTAAGTTACGCGGGGGGTCTAGAGACCCAGTACTTC. Translating gives CASSLSYAGGLETQYF.

This clone has just one count. DNA for the CDR3: TGTGCCAGTAGTGTCTGGGGGGGCAATCAGCCCCAGCATTTT. This sequence encodes CASSVWGGNQPQHF. The chain links TRBV19 to TRBJ1-5, with a weak D call TRBD1 (5 bases). Trimming removed 5 bases from V and 2 bases from J, with 10 bases in between. The length of the CDR3 is 14 residues. Per the germline V gene, CDR1 is LNHDA and CDR2 is SQIVND (reference sequence).

V and J are TRBV19 and TRBJ1-5; 7 bases are a match to TRBD1. The CDR3 runs to 14 residues. With V trimmed by 4 bases and J by 2 bases, 2 bases remained unmatched. Germline lookup yields CDR1 LNHDA and CDR2 SQIVND (reference sequence). CDR3 amino acids: CASSTTGGNQPQHF. The CDR3 DNA sequence: TGTGCCAGTAGTACTACAGGGGGCAATCAGCCCCAGCATTTT.

V usage is TRBV6-5 and J usage is TRBJ2-7; TRBD2 might be the D (6 bases). Trimming removed 6 bases from V and 0 bases from J, with 15 bases in between. Germline assignment: CDR1 MNHEY and CDR2 SVGAGI. There are 15 residues in the CDR3. DNA for the CDR3: TGTGCCAGCAGGGTAAGGGACGGGAGCTCCTACGAGCAGTACTTC. Translated: CASRVRDGSSYEQYF.

The chain joins TRBV27 to TRBJ2-3, with 9 bases that match TRBD2. The junction had 7 bases not matched to a gene; V was cut back by 5 bases and J by 4 bases. The germline V gene encodes CDR1 MNHEY and CDR2 SMNVEV (reference sequence). This CDR3 has 15 amino acids. The CDR3 protein is CASSPGLAFADTQYF. As DNA, the CDR3 is TGTGCCAGCAGTCCAGGACTAGCGTTTGCAGATACGCAGTATTTT.

The chain uses TRBV19 and TRBJ1-1; D uncertain. Between the trimmed V and J ends, which lost 5 bases and 5 bases, there was a span of 18 bases. The CDR3 has 15 residues. CDR1 is LNHDA, CDR2 SQIVND, per germline (reference sequence). The CDR3 protein is CASSLNPGSRTEAFF. CDR3 coding DNA: TGTGCCAGTAGTCTAAATCCGGGGTCTCGGACTGAAGCTTTCTTT.

The chain couples TRBV27 to TRBJ2-3; 11 bases match TRBD2. With 4 bases clipped from V and 2 bases from J, the junction kept 5 bases outside the gene matches. The CDR3 covers 16 residues. Germline V lookup: CDR1 MNHEY, CDR2 SMNVEV (reference sequence). Here the CDR3 DNA reads TGTGCCAGCAGTTCCGCGGGACTAGCGGCCACAGATACGCAGTATTTT. Protein: CASSSAGLAATDTQYF.

The chain uses TRBV5-4 and TRBJ1-1; possibly TRBD1 for D (5 bases). V lost 0 bases and J 6 bases, leaving 15 bases between the germline ends. Germline V gives CDR1 SGHNT, CDR2 YYREEE (reference sequence). CDR3 length: 15 residues. CDR3 sequence: CASSLESRGNAEAFF. The CDR3, as DNA: TGTGCCAGCAGCTTGGAATCAAGGGGAAACGCTGAAGCTTTCTTT.

V and J are TRBV19 and TRBJ1-1, with D uncertain. Germline values: CDR1 LNHDA, CDR2 SQIVND (reference sequence). Trimming cost V 8 bases and J 6 bases, with 13 bases left between them. The CDR3 has 12 residues. The CDR3, as DNA: TGTGCCAGTCAAACGCGGGTGTCTGAAGCTTTCTTT. Encoded protein: CASQTRVSEAFF.

The V gene is TRBV20-1, the J gene TRBJ2-5; 9 bases map to TRBD1. The CDR3 covers 16 residues. Trimming removed 3 bases from V and 9 bases from J; junction bases left unmatched: 17. CDR1 is DFQATT, CDR2 SNEGSKA, per germline (reference sequence). For the CDR3, the DNA is TGCAGTGCTAGTTTACAGGGGGCCCCCAACAAGGCGGCCCAGTACTTC. It translates to CSASLQGAPNKAAQYF.

This chain links TRBV19 with TRBJ2-1; the D gene is possibly TRBD2 (6 bases). The length of the CDR3 is 15 residues. Germline CDR1 reads LNHDA; CDR2 reads SQIVND (reference sequence). Trimming removed 1 base from V and 7 bases from J, with 14 bases in between. CDR3 region: CASSIGPGALNEQFF. CDR3 nucleotides: TGTGCCAGTAGTATAGGCCCGGGAGCTTTAAATGAGCAGTTCTTC.

The rearrangement joins TRBV27 to TRBJ2-7; maybe TRBD1 (5 bases). The CDR3 length is 13 residues. V lost 3 bases and J 3 bases, leaving 9 bases between the germline ends. Per the germline V gene, CDR1 is MNHEY and CDR2 is SMNVEV (reference sequence). CDR3 sequence: CASSFRAGYEQYF. CDR3 nucleotide sequence: TGTGCCAGCAGTTTCAGGGCCGGCTACGAGCAGTACTTC.

This clone has only a few counts. The chain uses TRBV7-2 and TRBJ1-6; D may be TRBD1 (6 bases). This CDR3 contains 17 residues. The V and J ends lost 1 base and 6 bases respectively, with 16 bases between them. Per germline, CDR1 SGHTA and CDR2 FQGNSA. The CDR3 spells CASSLVATGSFNSPLHF. The CDR3 DNA reads as TGTGCCAGCAGCTTAGTTGCGACAGGCTCATTTAATTCACCCCTCCACTTT.

This rearrangement joins TRBV5-6 to TRBJ2-1; maybe TRBD2 (6 bases). The CDR3 is 12 amino acids. The ends were cut back, 5 bases at V and 10 bases at J, with 13 bases in the middle. CDR1 is SGHDT, CDR2 YYEEEE, per germline. Here the CDR3 DNA reads TGTGCCAGCAGTACGCTAGCGTACGAGCAGTTCTTC. This codes for CASSTLAYEQFF.

This clone was seen a few times. This chain connects TRBV2 to TRBJ1-1; possible D gene TRBD1, 5 bases. The V gene's germline CDR1 is SNHLY and CDR2 FYNNEI. There are 13 residues in the CDR3. V lost 5 bases, J lost 6 bases, and 13 bases lay in between. The CDR3 DNA is TGTGCCAGCAGTCCAAGGGGTGTGCCTGAAGCTTTCTTT. The encoded protein is CASSPRGVPEAFF.

This clone has a handful of counts. The CDR3 protein is CASSGGQASYNEQFF. The CDR3 DNA reads TGCGCCAGCAGTGGAGGACAGGCCTCCTACAATGAGCAGTTCTTC. The rearrangement links TRBV10-1 to TRBJ2-1, with TRBD1 identical over 7 bases. CDR3 length: 15 residues. V gave up 4 bases and J gave up 0 bases; unmatched junction bases: 3. The V gene's germline CDR1 is WNHNN and CDR2 SYGVQD (reference sequence).